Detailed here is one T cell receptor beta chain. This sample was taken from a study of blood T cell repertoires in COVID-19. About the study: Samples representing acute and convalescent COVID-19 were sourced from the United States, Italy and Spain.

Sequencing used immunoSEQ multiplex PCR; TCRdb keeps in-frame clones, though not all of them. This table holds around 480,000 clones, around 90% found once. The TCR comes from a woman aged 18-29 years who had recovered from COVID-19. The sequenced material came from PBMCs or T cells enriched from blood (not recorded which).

The CDR3 loop reads CASSLKGLAPYSPLHF. CDR3 nucleotide sequence: TGTGCCAGCAGTTTAAAGGGGCTTGCTCCCTATTCACCCCTCCACTTT. This chain uses TRBV27 with TRBJ1-6; maybe TRBD1 (5 bases). The germline V and J ends were trimmed by 2 bases and 8 bases, with 16 bases remaining between them. Germline lookup yields CDR1 MNHEY and CDR2 SMNVEV (reference sequence). This CDR3 is 16 amino acids long.